These T cell receptor beta chains were read from a single sample in a study of cytomegalovirus exposure and HLA in healthy donors. TCRdb keeps only in-frame clones here, not all; method: immunoSEQ multiplex PCR. The sample yields fewer than 250,000 clones, more than 65% seen once. The specimen sequenced was PBMCs. The source of these receptors is a woman aged 25 to 39 in good health and CMV-seropositive. CDR3s include the opening cysteine and the closing phenylalanine or tryptophan. A D gene is named only where the DNA matches it firmly. The listing skips clone size in some rows; elsewhere it reads once, few, many or a size class.

>TRBJ2-3|.|TRBV6-4|17|TRBD2
CASSDAPGLAGTDTQYF
TGTGCCAGCAGTGACGCTCCGGGACTAGCGGGCACAGATACGCAGTATTTT
>TRBJ1-5|.|TRBV28|14|.
CASSYAISNQPQHF
TGTGCCAGCAGCTATGCGATTAGCAATCAGCCCCAGCATTTT
>TRBJ2-7|.|TRBV27|13|TRBD2
CASSLTSPYEQYF
TGTGCCAGCAGTCTGACTAGCCCCTACGAGCAGTACTTC
>TRBJ2-1|few|TRBV9|16|TRBD1
CASSPAPGQGANEQFF
TGTGCCAGCAGCCCTGCTCCGGGACAGGGGGCGAATGAGCAGTTCTTC
>TRBJ1-5|.|TRBV6-5|14|.
CASRVDRSNQPQHF
TGTGCCAGCAGGGTAGACAGGTCCAATCAGCCCCAGCATTTT
>TRBJ2-4|.|TRBV27|13|TRBD1
CASSMTGGGIQYF
TGTGCCAGCAGTATGACAGGGGGGGGCATTCAGTACTTC
>TRBJ2-7|.|TRBV7-9|14|TRBD2
CASSPLAGGDEQYF
TGTGCCAGCAGCCCTCTAGCGGGAGGCGACGAGCAGTACTTC
>TRBJ2-7|.|TRBV5-4|15|TRBD1
CASSSGTGGPYEQYF
TGTGCCAGCAGCTCCGGGACAGGGGGCCCCTACGAGCAGTACTTC
>TRBJ2-5|.|TRBV5-4|15|.
CASSPSLARPETQYF
TGTGCCAGCAGCCCTTCTCTGGCCAGGCCAGAGACCCAGTACTTC
>TRBJ2-1|few|TRBV28|15|TRBD1
CASSLGGQGLREQFF
TGTGCCAGCAGTTTGGGGGGACAGGGGTTGCGAGAGCAGTTCTTC
>TRBJ1-1|.|TRBV28|14|.
CASSFPGSNTEAFF
TGTGCCAGCAGTTTTCCGGGGTCGAACACTGAAGCTTTCTTT